These T cell receptor beta chains were read from a single sample in a study of T cells after yellow fever vaccination. MiXCR, run by TCRdb on the 5' RACE reads, gives a single entry per CDR3 protein. The sample carries 200,000 or so distinct CDR3 sequences, approximately 6.8% recorded once. Sequences were derived from CD4+ T cells sorted from PBMCs, sampled on the day of the yellow fever booster vaccination. The source of these receptors is a young man who received the YFV17D yellow fever vaccine. The CDR3 runs from the conserved cysteine through the conserved F or W. Fields, in order: D gene, J gene, V gene, CDR3 protein. A D gene is named only where the DNA matches it firmly.

- | TRBJ2-7 | TRBV9 | CASSVQFGGYEQYF
- | TRBJ2-7 | TRBV5-1 | CASSWGTRYEQYF
TRBD2 | TRBJ2-7 | TRBV20-1 | CSARVAGDSYEQYF
- | TRBJ2-2 | TRBV7-2 | CASSPLTGNTGELFF
- | TRBJ2-3 | TRBV7-9 | CASSSSEGGDTQYF
- | TRBJ2-7 | TRBV4-3 | CASSQDRYEQYF
- | TRBJ2-3 | TRBV18 | CASSPRRQRIDTQYF
TRBD2 | TRBJ2-1 | TRBV7-2 | CASTQREGYYNEQFF
- | TRBJ2-7 | TRBV7-2 | CASSLEGGANDEQYF
TRBD1 | TRBJ2-3 | TRBV28 | CASSPLPGQGSVDTQYF
TRBD1 | TRBJ1-5 | TRBV7-2 | CASSSPDRVMDQPQHF
- | TRBJ2-5 | TRBV18 | CASSPSAYGVNQETQYF
TRBD1 | TRBJ2-4 | TRBV19 | CASSDRGSNIQYF
- | TRBJ2-7 | TRBV28 | CASSRSGSYEQYF
- | TRBJ2-5 | TRBV20-1 | CSASFLGGGRQETQYF
- | TRBJ2-1 | TRBV9 | CASSVGGGGRLINEQFF
TRBD1 | TRBJ2-5 | TRBV7-9 | CASSAGQGRETQYF
- | TRBJ2-5 | TRBV7-2 | CASSRRVETQYF
- | TRBJ2-5 | TRBV11-2 | CASSRGPQGETQYF
- | TRBJ2-4 | TRBV18 | CASSPLSAGVGKNIQYF
- | TRBJ2-5 | TRBV5-4 | CASSLKQSQETQYF
- | TRBJ2-5 | TRBV10-1 | CASSATRRSQETQYF
- | TRBJ1-3 | TRBV11-3 | CASSLGPAGGSTGNTIYF
TRBD2 | TRBJ2-1 | TRBV19 | CASSIRGTSGSGNEQFF
- | TRBJ1-3 | TRBV6-5 | CASSYAGGNTIYF
TRBD2 | TRBJ2-1 | TRBV5-1 | CASSLIRKTSGKLEQFF
TRBD2 | TRBJ2-5 | TRBV6-5 | CASRLAGGPQETQYF
- | TRBJ2-1 | TRBV20-1 | CSARASEKYNEQFF
- | TRBJ2-3 | TRBV4-3 | CASSLFGRFTDTQYF
TRBD1 | TRBJ1-1 | TRBV2 | CASREQGITEAFF
- | TRBJ2-3 | TRBV20-1 | CSARVGGTDTQYF
- | TRBJ1-6 | TRBV7-2 | CASSLALQGRSYNSPLHF
- | TRBJ2-7 | TRBV7-7 | CASSRERGYEQYF
TRBD1 | TRBJ2-6 | TRBV7-9 | CASSLGQTFSGANVLTF
- | TRBJ2-1 | TRBV20-1 | CSARLAHSRNEQFF
- | TRBJ2-1 | TRBV30 | CAWRGRQDYNEQFF
TRBD2 | TRBJ2-1 | TRBV20-1 | CSARLSGRYRDEQFF
- | TRBJ2-2 | TRBV20-1 | CSASPNGNTGELFF
TRBD2 | TRBJ2-7 | TRBV7-2 | CASSLARTRNNEQYF
- | TRBJ2-5 | TRBV20-1 | CSARRALETQYF
- | TRBJ2-1 | TRBV12-3/TRBV12-4 | CASGLGGNEQFF
TRBD1 | TRBJ2-7 | TRBV7-2 | CASSTGQGVEQYF
- | TRBJ2-5 | TRBV7-2 | CASSLVFSIQETQYF
TRBD2 | TRBJ2-3 | TRBV12-3/TRBV12-4 | CASSRRREGLTDTQYF
- | TRBJ1-1 | TRBV6-1 | CASSEGTVISTEAFF
- | TRBJ1-1 | TRBV12-5 | CASGLGLVGKNTEAFF
TRBD2 | TRBJ2-1 | TRBV20-1 | CSARVIAGGGNEQFF
- | TRBJ2-5 | TRBV15 | CATSRRMDGETQYF
TRBD2 | TRBJ2-5 | TRBV12-3/TRBV12-4 | CASSWTGTNQETQYF
- | TRBJ2-1 | TRBV6-5 | CASSPPTTQNEQFF
TRBD2 | TRBJ2-3 | TRBV7-8 | CASSLAQREMGTDTQYF
- | TRBJ1-1 | TRBV6-2/TRBV6-3 | CASMTGHLNTEAFF
- | TRBJ2-3 | TRBV19 | CASSHGQVYGTQYF
- | TRBJ1-2 | TRBV7-6 | CASSLPTGTGDGYTF
- | TRBJ2-7 | TRBV5-1 | CASSLARQRAEQYF
TRBD2 | TRBJ2-3 | TRBV5-1 | CASSRPGTSGRATDTQYF
- | TRBJ2-2 | TRBV29-1 | CSVVTGWTGELFF
- | TRBJ2-1 | TRBV5-1 | CASSLDIGDEQFF
- | TRBJ1-1 | TRBV5-1 | CASSLSPETAFF
TRBD2 | TRBJ2-1 | TRBV6-4 | CASSKRDGYEQFF